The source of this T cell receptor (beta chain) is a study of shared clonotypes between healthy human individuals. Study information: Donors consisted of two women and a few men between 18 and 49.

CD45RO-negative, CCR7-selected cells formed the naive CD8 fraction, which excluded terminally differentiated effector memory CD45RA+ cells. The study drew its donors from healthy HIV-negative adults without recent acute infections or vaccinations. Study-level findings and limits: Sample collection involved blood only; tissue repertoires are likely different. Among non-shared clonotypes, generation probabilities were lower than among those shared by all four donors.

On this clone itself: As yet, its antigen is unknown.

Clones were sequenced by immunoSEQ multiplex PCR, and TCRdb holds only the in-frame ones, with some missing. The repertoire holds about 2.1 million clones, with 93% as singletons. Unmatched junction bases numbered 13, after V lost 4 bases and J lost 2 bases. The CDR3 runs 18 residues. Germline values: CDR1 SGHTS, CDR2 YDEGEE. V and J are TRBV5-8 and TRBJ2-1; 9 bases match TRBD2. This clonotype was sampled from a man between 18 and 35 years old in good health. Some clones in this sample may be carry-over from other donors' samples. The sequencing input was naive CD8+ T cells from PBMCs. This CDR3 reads CASSPWIPSGTTYNEQFF. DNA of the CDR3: TGTGCCAGCAGCCCCTGGATCCCTAGCGGGACTACCTACAATGAGCAGTTCTTC.